What follows are 13 T cell receptor beta chains derived from one specimen sequenced in a study of human T cells and chemical hapten exposure. TCRdb ran MiXCR on the RACE reads and lists one entry per CDR3 protein. The repertoire holds about 350,000 distinct CDR3 sequences, over 6% seen once, with under 7% in the top ten. Time point of the sample: patch test 2, 6 weeks after DPC sensitization. Stated treatment: therapeutic diphenylcyclopropenone sensitization with weekly scalp DPC. Sequenced material: whole blood, taken in connection with sensitization to the hapten diphenylcyclopropenone (DPC). These receptor sequences come from a woman aged 18-30 years with alopecia areata. Some clones in this sample may be carry-over from other donors' samples.

At least ten counts were recorded for this clonotype. The CDR3 nucleotides are TGTGCCAGCAGTACCCCCCCCGGGGAAGCTTTCTTT. Protein sequence: CASSTPPGEAFF. This sequence joins TRBV6-5 and TRBJ1-1; D ambiguous. Germline V lookup: CDR1 MNHEY, CDR2 SVGAGI. The CDR3 has 12 residues. V was clipped by 5 bases and J by 8 bases, with 12 bases between them.

This clonotype has more than one count but fewer than ten. The J gene is TRBJ1-4, the V gene TRBV4-3; D gene uncertain. This CDR3 has 16 residues. Germline values: CDR1 LGHNA, CDR2 YSLEER. Trimming removed 0 bases from V and 4 bases from J, with 12 bases in between. The CDR3 bases are TGCGCCAGCAGCCAAGATCGCGGGTTTATTAATGAAAAACTGTTTTTT. It translates to CASSQDRGFINEKLFF.

This clonotype was found many times. This rearrangement joins TRBV7-2 to TRBJ1-4; no firm D call. V was cut by 2 bases and J by 0 bases, with 10 bases left in between. CDR1 is SGHTA and CDR2 is FQGNSA in the germline V gene. This CDR3 region has 16 residues. CDR3 loop: CASSLYGTPTNEKLFF. Written as DNA, the CDR3 is TGTGCCAGCAGCTTATATGGCACCCCAACTAATGAAAAACTGTTTTTT.

The rearrangement joins TRBV5-1 to TRBJ2-5, with 11 bases aligning to TRBD2. Germline V gives CDR1 SGHRS, CDR2 YFSETQ. The V segment lost 7 bases and the J segment 7 bases; nucleotides outside the gene matches: 6. CDR3 length: 13 amino acids. The CDR3 nucleotides are TGCGCCAGCTTGGACCTAGCGGGGGGGACCCAGTACTTC. Protein: CASLDLAGGTQYF.

This clonotype was seen more than once but under ten times. The chain joins TRBV5-5 to TRBJ1-1; the D gene is possibly TRBD1 (6 bases). The V gene's germline CDR1 is SGHKS and CDR2 YYEKEE (reference sequence). There are 16 residues in the CDR3. V was pared by 2 bases and J by 1 base, with 15 bases between. Here the CDR3 DNA reads TGTGCCAGCAGCTTCCGGGACAACGCACCGAACACTGAAGCTTTCTTT. Translating it yields CASSFRDNAPNTEAFF.

This clonotype came up a few times. V and J are TRBV5-5 and TRBJ2-3; possibly TRBD1 for D (5 bases). The CDR3 is 16 residues long. The V gene's germline CDR1 is SGHKS and CDR2 YYEKEE (reference sequence). Trimming cost V 0 bases and J 3 bases, with 14 bases left between them. The CDR3 nucleotides read TGTGCCAGCAGCTTGGGGGCAGGGCGAGGAACAGATACGCAGTATTTT. As protein: CASSLGAGRGTDTQYF.

This clonotype was counted between two and nine times. The V and J genes are TRBV9 and TRBJ2-3; no clear D. CDR3 length: 14 amino acids. V was shortened by 2 bases and J by 5 bases, with 12 bases between the two germline ends. From germline, CDR1 is SGDLS and CDR2 YYNGEE. The CDR3 nucleotides are TGTGCCAGCAGCGTTCACCCCCCGGGAGATACGCAGTATTTT. Protein: CASSVHPPGDTQYF.

This clonotype was seen repeatedly, ten times or more. The chain couples TRBV7-3 to TRBJ2-1, with 12 bases aligning to TRBD2. The ends lost 4 bases at V and 4 bases at J; junction bases unmatched: 5. The CDR3 runs 16 residues. Germline V lookup: CDR1 SGHTA, CDR2 FQGTGA. CDR3 amino acids: CASSYPTSGGYNEQFF. The CDR3 DNA reads TGTGCCAGCAGCTATCCGACTAGCGGGGGTTACAATGAGCAGTTCTTC. Variable domain in full (rest from reference TRBV7-3 and TRBJ2-1): GAGVSQTPSNKVTEKGKYVELRCDPISGHTALYWYRQSLGQGPEFLIYFQGTGAADDSGLPNDRFFAVRPEGSVSTLKIQRTERGDSAVYLCASSYPTSGGYNEQFFGPGTRLTVL.

There are a few counts of this clonotype. The chain couples TRBV29-1 to TRBJ2-1, with 15 nucleotides matching TRBD2. V shed 7 bases and J 11 bases; nucleotides not matched to a gene: 12. The CDR3 is made up of 15 amino acids. The germline V gene has CDR1 SQVTM and CDR2 ANQGSEA. The CDR3 sequence is CSAGLAGGPYEQQFF. The CDR3 nucleotides are TGCAGCGCGGGACTAGCGGGGGGCCCCTACGAACAGCAGTTCTTC.

This clonotype came up many times. This chain's CDR3 is CASSYSISITDTQYF. The CDR3, as DNA: TGTGCCAGCAGTTACTCGATATCTATCACAGATACGCAGTATTTT. The chain uses TRBV6-6 and TRBJ2-3; D is unresolved. The CDR3 spans 15 residues. Trimming left V 0 bases short and J 2 bases short, with 9 bases between. Germline V gives CDR1 MNHNY, CDR2 SVGAGI (reference sequence).

This sequence joins TRBV12-3 or TRBV12-4 and TRBJ2-2; 8 bases map to TRBD1. CDR3 length: 12 residues. The V segment lost 6 bases and the J segment 7 bases; nucleotides outside the gene matches: 1. In nucleotides, the CDR3 is TGTGCCAGCAGACAGGGGGGCGGGGAGCTGTTTTTT. Translated: CASRQGGGELFF.

This clonotype was found many times. The chain uses TRBV12-3 or TRBV12-4 and TRBJ1-4; D ambiguous. CDR3 size: 13 residues. Trimming left V 9 bases short and J 3 bases short, with 11 bases between. The DNA for the CDR3 is TGTGCCAGTTCCGGGGTAGCTAATGAAAAACTGTTTTTT. This encodes CASSGVANEKLFF.

This clonotype showed up just a few times. The rearrangement links TRBV12-3 or TRBV12-4 to TRBJ2-2, with 8 bases fitting TRBD2. The junction had 22 bases not matched to a gene; V was cut back by 7 bases and J by 6 bases. The CDR3 extends over 19 amino acids. CDR3: CASNPRGSGGTTSSGELFF. The CDR3 nucleotides are TGTGCCAGCAACCCCCGGGGCAGCGGGGGAACCACCTCCTCCGGGGAGCTGTTTTTT.